The 15 T cell receptor beta chains below were found in one sample sequenced in a study of molecular identifiers for immune sequencing clone quantification (dated by TCRdb to the late 2010s). The method was PCR. Reads for this sample came from a NextSeq 500. TCRdb cleaned the public reads at Q25 with fastp, built clones with MiXCR and kept in-frame beta chains. Every entry covers one CDR3 protein and lists the most common genes and DNA from its rows. This sample lists approximately 550,000 distinct CDR3 sequences; 25% were detected once. The ten biggest clones cover under 0.8% of the sample. What was sequenced was naive CD8+ T cells from blood, with Jurkat cell RNA spiked in. This specimen's cell subset or site label, per the study, means: FACS-sorted CD8+CD4-CCR7+CD45RA+ naive T cells. These receptors all come from a human donor in good health. Some libraries in this study had Jurkat cell RNA spiked in.

This clonotype was found a few times. The chain recombines TRBV6-5 with TRBJ2-5; D is undetermined. CDR3 length: 16 residues. The germline V and J ends were trimmed by 6 bases and 1 base, with 18 bases remaining between them. Germline CDR1 is MNHEY and CDR2 is SVGAGI. The chain's CDR3 is CASRVETGRPQETQYF. The DNA for the CDR3 is TGTGCCAGCAGGGTTGAAACTGGACGTCCCCAAGAGACCCAGTACTTC.

This clonotype was recorded a few times. The chain carries TRBV30 and TRBJ1-1, with D perhaps TRBD1 (5 bases). This CDR3 has 13 amino acids. Germline lookup yields CDR1 GTSNPN and CDR2 SVGIG (reference sequence). V lost 2 bases to trimming and J lost 5 bases, with 12 bases between them. CDR3 sequence reads: CAWSLGGNTEAFF. The CDR3 DNA follows: TGTGCCTGGAGTCTGGGGGGGAATACTGAAGCTTTCTTT. The full variable domain, rest sourced from reference TRBV30 and TRBJ1-1, is SQTIHQWPATLVQPVGSPLSLECTVEGTSNPNLYWYRQAAGRGLQLLFYSVGIGQISSEVPQNLSASRPQDRQFILSSKKLLLSDSGFYLCAWSLGGNTEAFFGQGTRLTVV.

The CDR3 protein is CASSPSRTGYNGYTF. DNA of the CDR3: TGTGCCAGTAGTCCTTCCCGGACAGGTTACAATGGCTACACCTTC. The chain is built from TRBV19 and TRBJ1-2, with 7 bases fitting TRBD1. Losses at the gene ends were 5 bases for V and 6 bases for J; bases not matched to a gene: 12. CDR1 is LNHDA and CDR2 is SQIVND in the germline V gene (reference sequence). The CDR3 is 15 amino acids.

With respect to this clonotype: This may come from a read error, since a much larger clone is one base off. V usage is TRBV6-5 and J usage is TRBJ2-7; D may be TRBD1 (6 bases). CDR1 MNHEY and CDR2 SVGAGI come from the germline V gene. Trimming shortened V by 2 bases and J by 4 bases, and 9 bases separated the two germline ends. The CDR3 contains 13 residues. The CDR3 region has the DNA TGTGCCAGCAGTTACGGGGGCGTATACGAGCAGTACTTC. It yields the protein CASSYGGVYEQYF.

A word on this clonotype: This may arise from a read error, as a much more abundant clone is one base away. The chain uses TRBV7-2 and TRBJ2-6, with D unclear. The CDR3 extends over 18 amino acids. Germline V lookup: CDR1 SGHTA, CDR2 FQGNSA. The ends were cut back, 0 bases at V and 0 bases at J, with 12 bases in the middle. CDR3 region: CASSLAERLSSGANVLTF. The CDR3 DNA follows: TGTGCCAGCAGCTTAGCTGAGAGACTGAGCTCTGGGGCCAACGTCCTGACTTTC.

With regard to this clonotype: This could be a read error, since a much larger clone is one nucleotide away. This rearrangement joins TRBV28 to TRBJ1-5; no clear D gene. The CDR3 loop spans 15 amino acids. Germline V gene lookup returns CDR1 MDHEN and CDR2 SYDVKM. Written as DNA, the CDR3 is TGTGCCAGCAGTTTTTCCGGATATAGCAATCCGCCCCAGCATTTT. Protein sequence: CASSFSGYSNPPQHF.

The chain joins TRBV28 to TRBJ1-1; possibly TRBD1 for D (5 bases). Trimming stripped 4 bases from V and 6 bases from J, with 12 bases between. Germline loops: CDR1 MDHEN, CDR2 SYDVKM. The CDR3 sequence is 13 residues long. The CDR3 here is CASSYEGRSEAFF. CDR3 coding DNA: TGTGCCAGCAGTTATGAGGGGCGTTCTGAAGCTTTCTTT.

Comment on this clonotype: The conserved final phenylalanine or tryptophan is absent from the CDR3, which likely points to a read error. This sequence joins TRBV20-1 and TRBJ2-1; 8 positions agree with TRBD2. In germline, CDR1 is DFQATT, CDR2 SNEGSKA (reference sequence). There are 13 residues in the CDR3. V trimming: 7 bases; J trimming: 5 bases; junction bases outside the gene matches: 7. The CDR3 reads CSVPGLVDNEQFL. The CDR3 DNA sequence: TGCAGTGTCCCGGGACTAGTTGACAATGAGCAGTTCCTC.

The chain is built from TRBV4-1 and TRBJ1-5, with no clear D. The ends were cut back, 1 base at V and 2 bases at J, with 9 bases in the middle. CDR1 MGHRA and CDR2 YSYEKL come from the germline V gene. The CDR3 totals 15 residues. The CDR3 DNA follows: TGCGCCAGCAGCCAAGTTTTATCTGGCAATCAGCCCCAGCATTTT. Translation gives CASSQVLSGNQPQHF.

In this sample, this clonotype turned up many times. This chain links TRBV28 with TRBJ2-4; D is unclear. This CDR3 comprises 12 residues. Trimming removed 5 bases from V and 7 bases from J, with 9 bases in between. Germline V CDR1 and CDR2: MDHEN, SYDVKM. CDR3 nucleotide sequence: TGTGCCAGCAGTCCATTCGAGAACATTCAGTACTTC. This encodes CASSPFENIQYF.

A note on this clonotype: Compared with germline, one end of the junction differs, possibly owing to a read error. The gene calls are TRBV27 and TRBJ1-1, with a possible D match to TRBD1 (6 bases). CDR1 is MNHEY and CDR2 is SMNVEV in the germline V gene (reference sequence). The CDR3 consists of 14 residues. The CDR3 DNA sequence: TGTGCCAACAGTTTAAGGGGGGCCTACACTGAAGCTTTCTTT. Protein: CANSLRGAYTEAFF.

V and J are TRBV5-8 and TRBJ1-1; no reliable D call. The CDR3 covers 12 residues. V was pared by 0 bases and J by 7 bases, with 7 bases between. Germline loops: CDR1 SGHTS, CDR2 YDEGEE. This CDR3 is CASSLANGEAFF. The DNA for the CDR3 is TGTGCCAGCAGCTTGGCCAACGGTGAAGCTTTCTTT.

This clonotype was seen more than once but under ten times. This sequence joins TRBV6-5 and TRBJ2-3, with 9 bases lining up with TRBD2. This CDR3 spans 17 amino acids. Germline CDR1 reads MNHEY; CDR2 reads SVGAGI. V dropped 0 bases and J dropped 2; count of bases not matched to a gene: 6. The CDR3, as DNA: TGTGCCAGCAGTTACTCTCCTAGCGGGGTGATCACAGATACGCAGTATTTT. Protein: CASSYSPSGVITDTQYF.

The rearrangement uses TRBV19 and TRBJ1-5, with D unclear. In germline, CDR1 is LNHDA, CDR2 SQIVND (reference sequence). This CDR3 is built from 13 residues. V gave up 5 bases and J gave up 6 bases, with 11 bases separating them. The CDR3 coding sequence is TGTGCCAGTAGTGATGGGCCAGTTCAGCCCCAGCATTTT. Protein product: CASSDGPVQPQHF.

The sample holds a few counts of this clonotype. The final CDR3 position lacks the conserved phenylalanine or tryptophan, pointing to a likely read error. The rearrangement uses TRBV28 and TRBJ2-1, with a possible D match to TRBD2 (6 bases). CDR3 length: 14 residues. Germline CDR1 MDHEN, CDR2 SYDVKM. The V end lost 1 base, the J end lost 6 bases, and 10 bases lay between the germline ends. CDR3 protein: CASSLLEGSNEQFL. CDR3 in DNA: TGTGCCAGCAGTTTATTGGAGGGAAGCAATGAGCAGTTCCTC.